This T cell receptor beta chain was sequenced for a study of T-cell memory formation after mild COVID-19. Study-wide background: Among the donors, TCR clusters were largely specific to each donor.

Notes on the study in general: Later expanders leaned toward CD4+, whereas clones contracting from day 15 to 85 were balanced CD4/CD8.

TCRdb recomputed calls from the 5' RACE reads with MiXCR, one row per CDR3 protein. The data contain just under 350,000 distinct CDR3 sequences, 10% to 15% of them singletons. This CDR3 is 15 amino acids long. In germline, CDR1 is SGHRS, CDR2 YFSETQ. J was trimmed by 1 base and V by 3 bases; bases with no gene match: 5. With respect to this clonotype: Its specificity is not known.

The TCR originated in a man between 18 and 35 years old who had mild COVID-19 (a few samples of this study predate the infection). Cell type and time point are not known. Input material: PBMCs or a T cell subset sorted from them (not recorded which). The chain recombines TRBV5-1 with TRBJ1-2, with 8 bases that match TRBD1. The CDR3 DNA is TGCGCCAGCAGCTCGGGTGGACAGGGTAACTATGGCTACACCTTC. As protein: CASSSGGQGNYGYTF.